This entry is about one TCR beta chain. No antigen is known for it. The table came from immunoSEQ multiplex PCR; TCRdb's copy has only in-frame clones and leaves some out. Found here are about 15,000 clones, 50% to 65% of them singletons; the top ten hold 2.6%. These data belong to a study of neoadjuvant anti-PD-1 for oral cavity cancer. Study background: Non-progressing patients received a fourth nivolumab dose near day 43, then surgery on days 50-56. Points from the study as a whole: Higher pretreatment Treg/Th17 ratios tracked higher pretreatment blood clonality.

The CDR3 runs to 15 residues. From germline, CDR1 is MNHEY and CDR2 SVGAGI. The V end was cut by 6 bases, the J end by 2 bases, with 11 bases between. The sample in question was PBMCs, obtained before nivolumab (anti-PD-1) treatment. The clonotype comes from a person between 40 and 85 years old with oral cavity squamous cell carcinoma. The chain links TRBV6-5 to TRBJ2-6, with D tentatively TRBD1 (6 bases). CDR3 sequence (DNA): TGTGCCAGCAGCCTACACAGGGCTGGGGCCAACGTCCTGACTTTC. The encoded protein is CASSLHRAGANVLTF.